This T cell receptor beta chain was sequenced during a study of T-cell reconstitution after alpha-beta-depleted transplantation in children. TCRbeta library construction was performed incorporating unique molecular identifiers. One entry per CDR3 protein results from TCRdb running MiXCR on the PCR reads. Of 500,000 or so distinct CDR3 sequences in the sample, 9.5% to 12% are singletons; the top ten hold about 14%. Concerning this clonotype: What it binds is unknown.

Trimming cost V 0 bases and J 2 bases, with 17 bases left between them. The CDR3 runs to 17 residues. Germline CDR1 is SGHRS and CDR2 is YFSETQ. Study-wide findings and caveats: T-cell counts and diversity at one year post-transplant came mainly from newly produced T cells. High day-60 TCRbeta diversity in some patients came from surviving recipient T cells and thymic progenitors. At around two months after transplant, the alpha-beta T cells were reportedly derived from several hundred expanded clones that came from non-depleted graft cells.

The genes are TRBV5-1 and TRBJ1-1; D gene ambiguous. This specimen consisted of PBMCs, mostly from graft donor cells, obtained 180 days after TCRalphabeta/CD19-depleted stem cell transplant. The sequence derives from a female patient between 2 and 15 years old who had a stem cell transplant for aplastic anemia, so the T cells may come from the graft donor. CDR3 sequence reads: CASSLVRGQRANTEAFF. Written as DNA, the CDR3 is TGCGCCAGCAGCTTGGTCCGTGGCCAGCGAGCCAACACTGAAGCTTTCTTT.